This section outlines one TCR beta chain sequence together with its context. CDR3 size: 14 residues. Germline V CDR1 and CDR2: SGHRS, YFSETQ. The germline V and J ends were trimmed by 7 bases and 0 bases, with 13 bases remaining between them. The data belong to a study of blood T cell repertoires in COVID-19. Repertoires were generated with immunoSEQ multiplex PCR, while TCRdb's copy carries only in-frame clones and drops some. The sample lists about 240,000 clones; approximately 80% were seen once. The sequence came from a man younger than 45 who had recovered from COVID-19. The rearrangement uses TRBV5-1 and TRBJ1-2, with D perhaps TRBD1 (6 bases). The sample consisted of peripheral blood. The CDR3 nucleotides are TGCGCCAGCTCCCCCAGGGGAGCTAACTATGGCTACACCTTC. This translates into CASSPRGANYGYTF.